A single sample is the source of the 8 T cell receptor beta chains below, sequenced in a study of T cell responses to AZD1222 COVID-19 vaccine. The method was immunoSEQ multiplex PCR; TCRdb's version includes in-frame clones alone and lacks a portion of them. The sample contains about 150,000 clones, around 89% of which appear only once. The specimen comprised peripheral blood, sampled on day 0 of AZD1222 vaccination. The receptor source for this set is an adult in good health.

There are a few counts of this clone. CDR3 amino acids: CASSEGQGHYEQYF. CDR3 bases: TGTGCCAGCAGCGAGGGACAGGGACACTACGAGCAGTACTTC. This sequence joins TRBV7-9 and TRBJ2-7, with TRBD1 matching 9 bases. V dropped 5 bases and J dropped 3; count of bases not matched to a gene: 5. Germline loops: CDR1 SEHNR, CDR2 FQNEAQ (reference sequence). The CDR3 is made up of 14 amino acids. The variable domain in full, completed from reference TRBV7-9 and TRBJ2-7, reads DTGVSQNPRHKITKRGQNVTFRCDPISEHNRLYWYRQTLGQGPEFLTYFQNEAQLEKSRLLSDRFSAERPKGSFSTLEIQRTEQGDSAMYLCASSEGQGHYEQYFGPGTRLTVT.

This chain joins TRBV7-3 and TRBJ2-3, with D uncertain. V was clipped by 6 bases and J by 2 bases, with 15 bases between them. Germline CDR1 reads SGHTA; CDR2 reads FQGTGA. CDR3 length: 15 residues. CDR3 amino acids: CASSQTADPTDTQYF. DNA for the CDR3: TGTGCCAGCAGTCAAACGGCAGACCCCACAGATACGCAGTATTTT.

Here the CDR3 DNA reads TGTGCCAGCAGTCTTACCGGAGGGAACACTGAAGCTTTCTTT. Encoded protein: CASSLTGGNTEAFF. The V gene is TRBV3-1 (or the pseudogene TRBV3-2), the J gene TRBJ1-1, with D unclear. Trimming shortened V by 6 bases and J by 1 base, and 12 bases separated the two germline ends. Per the germline V gene, CDR1 is LGHDT and CDR2 is YNNKEL (reference sequence). The CDR3 has 14 residues.

The CDR3 region is CASSGVNQPQHF. The CDR3 bases are TGTGCCAGCAGCGGGGTTAATCAGCCCCAGCATTTT. J is TRBJ1-5 and V is TRBV5-5, with D uncertain. This CDR3 contains 12 residues. V was cut by 4 bases and J by 4 bases, with 6 bases left in between. CDR1 is SGHKS and CDR2 is YYEKEE in the germline V gene (reference sequence). Full variable domain (missing parts from reference TRBV5-5 and TRBJ1-5): DAGVTQSPTHLIKTRGQQVTLRCSPISGHKSVSWYQQVLGQGPQFIFQYYEKEERGRGNFPDRFSARQFPNYSSELNVNALLLGDSALYLCASSGVNQPQHFGDGTRLSIL.

V usage is TRBV15 and J usage is TRBJ1-2; D may be TRBD1 (5 bases). Trimming removed 3 bases from V and 4 bases from J, with 12 bases in between. This CDR3 is 14 amino acids long. CDR1 and CDR2 from the germline V gene are LNHNV and YYDKDF (reference sequence). This chain's CDR3 is CATSSEGTGYGYTF. Here the CDR3 DNA reads TGTGCCACCAGCAGCGAAGGGACTGGCTATGGCTACACCTTC.

This chain links TRBV15 with TRBJ1-1; no clear D gene. The germline V and J ends were trimmed by 0 bases and 5 bases, with 13 bases remaining between them. The CDR3 runs 15 residues. From germline, CDR1 is LNHNV and CDR2 YYDKDF (reference sequence). CDR3 protein: CATSRDRGLGTEAFF. The CDR3 DNA follows: TGTGCCACCAGCAGAGATCGGGGATTGGGGACTGAAGCTTTCTTT.

The CDR3: CASSPTGGMGEKLFF. Written as DNA, the CDR3 is TGTGCCAGCAGCCCCACAGGGGGGATGGGGGAAAAACTGTTTTTT. The chain recombines TRBV5-6 with TRBJ1-4; 8 bases fit TRBD1. Germline V gives CDR1 SGHDT, CDR2 YYEEEE. This CDR3 has 15 residues. V lost 4 bases to trimming and J lost 8 bases; unmatched junction nucleotides: 10. Using reference TRBV5-6 and TRBJ1-4 for the parts outside the CDR3, the full variable domain is DAGVTQSPTHLIKTRGQQVTLRCSPKSGHDTVSWYQQALGQGPQFIFQYYEEEERQRGNFPDRFSGHQFPNYSSELNVNALLLGDSALYLCASSPTGGMGEKLFFGSGTQLSVL.

This clone has only one observation. The chain carries TRBV28 and TRBJ2-2; 8 bases fit TRBD2. With V trimmed by 7 bases and J by 0 bases, 4 bases remained unmatched. Looked up from germline, CDR1 is MDHEN and CDR2 is SYDVKM. The CDR3 loop spans 15 amino acids. The CDR3 spells CASNLAGANTGELFF. DNA for the CDR3: TGTGCCAGCAACCTAGCGGGCGCGAACACCGGGGAGCTGTTTTTT.